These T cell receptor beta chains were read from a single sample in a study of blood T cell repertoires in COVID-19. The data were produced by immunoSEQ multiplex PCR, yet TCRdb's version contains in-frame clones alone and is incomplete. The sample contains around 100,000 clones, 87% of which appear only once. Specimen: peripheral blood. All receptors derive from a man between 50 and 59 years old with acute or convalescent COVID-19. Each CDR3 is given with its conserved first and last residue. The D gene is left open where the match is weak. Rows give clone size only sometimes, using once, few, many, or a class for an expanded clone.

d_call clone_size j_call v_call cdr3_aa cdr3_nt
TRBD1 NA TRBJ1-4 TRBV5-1 CASSLETGNEKLFF TGCGCCAGCAGCTTGGAGACAGGGAATGAAAAACTGTTTTTT
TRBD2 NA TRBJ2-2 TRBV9 CASSPTGTSTGELFF TGTGCCAGCAGCCCCACCGGGACTAGCACCGGGGAGCTGTTTTTT
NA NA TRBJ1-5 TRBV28 CAIRPLGAQPQHF TGTGCCATCAGACCGTTAGGAGCTCAGCCCCAGCATTTT
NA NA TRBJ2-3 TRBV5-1 CASSLEAGGTDTQYF TGCGCCAGCAGCTTGGAGGCAGGGGGCACAGATACGCAGTATTTT
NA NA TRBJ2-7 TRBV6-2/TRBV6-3 CASSYSAAPHEQYF TGTGCCAGCAGTTACTCAGCGGCACCGCACGAGCAGTACTTC
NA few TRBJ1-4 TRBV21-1 CASSKARRVGTNEKLFF TGTGCCAGCAGCAAAGCGAGGAGGGTGGGGACTAATGAAAAACTGTTTTTT
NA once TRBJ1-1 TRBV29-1 CSANQRAGEAFF TGCAGCGCCAATCAGAGGGCTGGTGAAGCTTTCTTT
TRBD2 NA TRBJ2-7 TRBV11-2 CASSSSGGGEQYF TGTGCCAGCAGCTCCTCGGGGGGAGGCGAGCAGTACTTC
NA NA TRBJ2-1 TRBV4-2 CASSQDDNEQFF TGTGCCAGCAGCCAAGACGACAATGAGCAGTTCTTC
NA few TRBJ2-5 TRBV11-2 CASSPRSGSETQYF TGTGCCAGCAGCCCGCGCAGCGGCTCGGAGACCCAGTACTTC
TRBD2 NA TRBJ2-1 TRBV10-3 CAISVGGNEQFF TGTGCCATCAGTGTGGGGGGGAATGAGCAGTTCTTC
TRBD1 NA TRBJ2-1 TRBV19 CASSAGGDYNEQFF TGTGCCAGTAGTGCAGGGGGCGATTACAATGAGCAGTTCTTC
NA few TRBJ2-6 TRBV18 CASSQARSSGANVLTF TGTGCCAGCTCACAGGCTAGGAGCTCTGGGGCCAACGTCCTGACTTTC
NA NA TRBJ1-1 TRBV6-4 CASSDGAISNSEAFF TGTGCCAGCAGTGACGGGGCAATTTCTAACTCTGAAGCTTTCTTT
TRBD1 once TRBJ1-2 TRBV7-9 CASSFRTGHGYTF TGTGCCAGCAGCTTTCGGACAGGCCACGGCTACACCTTC
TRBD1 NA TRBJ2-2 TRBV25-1 CASSEPGQGMTGELFF TGTGCCAGCAGTGAGCCTGGACAGGGGATGACCGGGGAGCTGTTTTTT
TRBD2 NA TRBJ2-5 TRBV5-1 CASSFGTSGKETQYF TGCGCCAGCAGTTTTGGGACTAGCGGAAAAGAGACCCAGTACTTC
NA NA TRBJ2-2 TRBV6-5 CASSYSTGTGELFF TGTGCCAGCAGTTACTCGACAGGCACCGGGGAGCTGTTTTTT
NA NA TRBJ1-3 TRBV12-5 CASGLVSPSDRFGNTIYF TGTGCTAGTGGTTTGGTATCTCCTTCGGACAGATTTGGAAACACCATATATTTT
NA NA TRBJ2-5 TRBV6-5 CASSFQEAQYF TGTGCCAGCAGTTTCCAGGAAGCCCAGTACTTC
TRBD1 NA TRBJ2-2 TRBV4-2 CASSQARQGTGELFF TGTGCCAGCAGCCAAGCCCGACAGGGGACCGGGGAGCTGTTTTTT
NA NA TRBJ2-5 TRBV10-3 CAISGTTQETQYF TGTGCCATCAGTGGGACTACTCAAGAGACCCAGTACTTC
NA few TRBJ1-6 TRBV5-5 CASSLGGTGYNSPLHF TGTGCCAGCAGCTTGGGGGGCACAGGGTACAATTCACCCCTCCACTTT
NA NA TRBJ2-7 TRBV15 CATSIPDLPYEQYF TGTGCCACCAGCATTCCGGACTTGCCCTACGAGCAGTACTTC
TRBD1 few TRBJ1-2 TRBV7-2 CASSLTGHGYTF TGTGCCAGCAGCTTGACAGGGCATGGCTACACCTTC
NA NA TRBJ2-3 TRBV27 CASSLKRTSTDTQYF TGTGCCAGCAGTTTAAAACGGACTAGCACAGATACGCAGTATTTT
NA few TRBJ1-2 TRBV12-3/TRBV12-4 CASSSGARGYTF TGTGCCAGCAGTTCTGGAGCTCGGGGCTACACCTTC
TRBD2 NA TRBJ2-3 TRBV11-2 CASSFQAGGRADTQYF TGTGCCAGCAGTTTCCAGGCTGGCGGGAGGGCAGATACGCAGTATTTT
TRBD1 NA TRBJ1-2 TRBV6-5 CASNVGTGRYGYTF TGTGCCAGCAACGTGGGGACAGGGCGGTATGGCTACACCTTC
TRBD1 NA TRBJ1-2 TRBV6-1 CASSESSSGQVYGYTF TGTGCCAGCAGTGAAAGCTCTTCGGGACAGGTCTATGGCTACACCTTC
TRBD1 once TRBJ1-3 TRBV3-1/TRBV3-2 CASSQGGQLLSGNTIYF TGTGCCAGCAGCCAAGGGGGACAGCTTCTCTCTGGAAACACCATATATTTT
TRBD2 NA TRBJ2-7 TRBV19 CASSIGTAGDEQYF TGTGCCAGTAGTATAGGGACAGCGGGAGACGAGCAGTACTTC
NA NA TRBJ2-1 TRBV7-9 CASSLSPPGGGLYNEQFF TGTGCCAGCAGCTTGAGCCCCCCCGGGGGAGGACTATACAATGAGCAGTTCTTC
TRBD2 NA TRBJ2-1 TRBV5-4 CASSLTSGKHNEQFF TGTGCCAGCAGCCTCACTAGCGGGAAACACAATGAGCAGTTCTTC
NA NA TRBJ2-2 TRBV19 CASSMRAGNTGELFF TGTGCCAGTAGTATGAGGGCAGGGAACACCGGGGAGCTGTTTTTT
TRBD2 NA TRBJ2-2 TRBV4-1 CASSQDRKRGNTGELFF TGCGCCAGCAGCCAAGATAGGAAGCGGGGGAACACCGGGGAGCTGTTTTTT
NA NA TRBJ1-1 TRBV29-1 CSVTTARGTEAFF TGCAGCGTTACGACAGCGCGGGGCACTGAAGCTTTCTTT
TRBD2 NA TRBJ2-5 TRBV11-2 CASSLGTSGVQETQYF TGTGCCAGCAGCTTGGGAACTAGCGGAGTCCAAGAGACCCAGTACTTC
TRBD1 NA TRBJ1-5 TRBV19 CASSLGQGAGPQHF TGTGCCAGTAGTCTCGGACAGGGAGCTGGGCCCCAGCATTTT
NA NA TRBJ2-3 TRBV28 CASSFSRKGEDTQYF TGTGCCAGCAGTTTTAGTAGGAAGGGGGAAGATACGCAGTATTTT
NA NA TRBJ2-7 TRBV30 CAWSKMDRFYEQYF TGTGCCTGGAGTAAAATGGACAGATTCTACGAGCAGTACTTC
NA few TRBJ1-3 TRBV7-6 CASRQGSPSSGNTIYF TGTGCCAGCCGGCAGGGCTCCCCTTCCTCTGGAAACACCATATATTTT
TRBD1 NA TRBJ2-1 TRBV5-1 CASSKTGGSYNEQFF TGCGCCAGCAGCAAGACAGGGGGCTCCTACAATGAGCAGTTCTTC
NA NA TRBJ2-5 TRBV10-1 CASSDAAWETQYF TGCGCCAGCAGTGATGCAGCGTGGGAGACCCAGTACTTC
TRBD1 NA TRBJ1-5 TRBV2 CASSEYDRESNQPQHF TGTGCCAGCAGTGAATACGACAGGGAATCTAATCAGCCCCAGCATTTT
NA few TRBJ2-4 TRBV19 CASSASREAKNIQYF TGTGCCAGTAGCGCAAGCCGGGAAGCCAAAAACATTCAGTACTTC
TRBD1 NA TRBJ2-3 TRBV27 CASSSGTGGVDTQYF TGTGCCAGCAGTTCCGGGACAGGGGGAGTAGATACGCAGTATTTT
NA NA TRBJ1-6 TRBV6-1 CASSVEAFASYNSPLHF TGTGCCAGCAGTGTAGAGGCCTTCGCGTCCTATAATTCACCCCTCCACTTT
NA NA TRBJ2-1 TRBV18 CASSPNNNEQFF TGTGCCAGCTCACCAAACAACAATGAGCAGTTCTTC
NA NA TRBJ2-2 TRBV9 CASSPRLDTNTGELFF TGTGCCAGCAGCCCCCGACTAGATACGAACACCGGGGAGCTGTTTTTT
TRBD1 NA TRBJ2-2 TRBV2 CASRDRGRVPTRSGELFF TGTGCCAGCAGAGACAGGGGGCGAGTCCCCACAAGGTCCGGGGAGCTGTTTTTT
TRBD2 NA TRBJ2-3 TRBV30 CAWSKLLLAVPTTDTQYF TGTGCCTGGAGTAAGCTCCTTCTAGCGGTCCCAACCACAGATACGCAGTATTTT